The next 10 T cell receptor beta chains were all read from a single sample in a study of blood T cell repertoires in COVID-19. Profiled with immunoSEQ multiplex PCR; TCRdb holds only in-frame clones, not every one. The top ten clones hold 4.6% of a sample with 95,000 to 120,000 clones, more than 80% of them seen once. Sequenced sample: peripheral blood. The receptors come from a woman aged 50 to 60 with acute or convalescent COVID-19.

This clone was observed once. The chain recombines TRBV27 with TRBJ1-5, with 7 bases fitting TRBD1. Losses at the gene ends were 10 bases for V and 1 base for J; bases not matched to a gene: 10. The CDR3 totals 15 residues. Germline V gives CDR1 MNHEY, CDR2 SMNVEV (reference sequence). Here the CDR3 reads CATGTTGASNQPQHF. Written as DNA, the CDR3 is TGTGCCACCGGAACTACAGGGGCGAGCAATCAGCCCCAGCATTTT.

This chain connects TRBV7-8 to TRBJ2-7; a weak D match, TRBD2 (6 bases). Looked up from germline, CDR1 is SGHVS and CDR2 is FQNEAQ. V gave up 5 bases and J gave up 7 bases, with 15 bases separating them. The CDR3 is made up of 13 amino acids. CDR3 amino acids: CASSPTAGREQYF. Here the CDR3 DNA reads TGTGCCAGCAGCCCAACGGCTGGGAGGGAGCAGTACTTC.

The gene calls are TRBV6-2 or TRBV6-3 and TRBJ1-3; D is possibly TRBD1 (6 bases). Germline CDR1 and CDR2: MNHEY and SVGEGT. Trimming pared 4 bases from V and 7 bases from J, leaving 20 bases between. The CDR3 length is 16 residues. In DNA, the CDR3 is TGTGCCAGCAGTTCGATGACCGGGACACCAGACAACACCATATATTTT. As protein: CASSSMTGTPDNTIYF.

The chain employs TRBV30 and TRBJ2-6; possibly TRBD1 for D (6 bases). Germline V lookup: CDR1 GTSNPN, CDR2 SVGIG (reference sequence). CDR3 size: 15 residues. Between the trimmed V and J ends, which lost 6 bases and 0 bases, there was a span of 12 bases. The CDR3 nucleotides read TGTGCCTGTATCGGACAGCCCTCTGGGGCCAACGTCCTGACTTTC. It yields the protein CACIGQPSGANVLTF.

This rearrangement joins TRBV18 to TRBJ1-4, with unresolved D. Germline lookup yields CDR1 KGHSH and CDR2 LQKENI. Trimming cost V 3 bases and J 5 bases, with 16 bases left between them. CDR3 length equals 16 residues. The CDR3 DNA reads as TGTGCCAGCTCACCGGAGGATCGTGGGTTGAATGAAAAACTGTTTTTT. Amino acid sequence: CASSPEDRGLNEKLFF.

This clone was found once. This chain connects TRBV20-1 to TRBJ1-2; a weak D match, TRBD1 (6 bases). The CDR3 totals 11 residues. V shed 5 bases and J shed 6 bases, with 10 bases lying between them. From germline, CDR1 is DFQATT and CDR2 SNEGSKA (reference sequence). CDR3 coding DNA: TGCAGTGCTGGGCCAGGGGATGGCTACACCTTC. It codes for CSAGPGDGYTF.

This chain links TRBV28 with TRBJ2-7; 12 positions agree with TRBD1. Germline V gene sequence: CDR1 MDHEN, CDR2 SYDVKM. V shed 6 bases and J 4 bases; nucleotides not matched to a gene: 16. The CDR3 has 18 amino acids. The CDR3 loop reads CASSRQLTGTGGSYEQYF. The CDR3 bases are TGTGCCAGCAGCAGACAACTAACCGGGACAGGGGGCTCATACGAGCAGTACTTC.

The J gene is TRBJ2-5, the V gene TRBV29-1; 8 positions match TRBD2. Germline V gives CDR1 SQVTM, CDR2 ANQGSEA. CDR3 size: 12 residues. J lost 1 base, V lost 6 bases, and 1 base had no gene match. In nucleotides, the CDR3 is TGCAGCGTCCGGGGGGGCCAAGAGACCCAGTACTTC. Translated, it gives CSVRGGQETQYF.

The J gene is TRBJ1-2, the V gene TRBV6-5; the match to TRBD1 covers 9 bases. The CDR3 extends over 12 amino acids. V gave up 5 bases and J gave up 6 bases; unmatched junction bases: 1. From germline, CDR1 is MNHEY and CDR2 SVGAGI. As DNA, the CDR3 is TGTGCCAGCAGTCGGGACAGGGATGGCTACACCTTC. It specifies CASSRDRDGYTF.

The chain carries TRBV23-1 and TRBJ2-1; D is ambiguous. TRBV23-1 is recorded as an ORF, its role being uncertain. This CDR3 spans 16 amino acids. Trimming removed 0 bases at V and 2 bases at J, with 11 bases between. CDR3 DNA sequence: TGCGCCAGCAGTCAATCCTCTCGTCGTACCTACAATGAGCAGTTCTTC. Amino acids: CASSQSSRRTYNEQFF.